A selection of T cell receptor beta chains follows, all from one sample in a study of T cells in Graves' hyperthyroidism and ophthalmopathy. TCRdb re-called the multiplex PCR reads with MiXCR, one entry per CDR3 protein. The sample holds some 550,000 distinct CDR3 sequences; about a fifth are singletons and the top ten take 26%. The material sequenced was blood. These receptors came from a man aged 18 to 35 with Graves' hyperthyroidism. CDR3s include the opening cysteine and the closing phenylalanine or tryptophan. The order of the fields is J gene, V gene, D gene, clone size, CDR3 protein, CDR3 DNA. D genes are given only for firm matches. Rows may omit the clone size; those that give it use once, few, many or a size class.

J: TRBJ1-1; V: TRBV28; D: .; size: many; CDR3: CASSFDGGGRTEAFF; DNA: TGTGCCAGCAGTTTCGATGGGGGGGGGAGGACTGAAGCTTTCTTT
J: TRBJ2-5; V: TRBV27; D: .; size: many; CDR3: CASSTWDSGGETQYF; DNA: TGTGCCAGCAGTACCTGGGACAGCGGGGGAGAGACCCAGTACTTC
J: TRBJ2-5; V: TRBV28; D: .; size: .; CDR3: CASSLSVWETQYF; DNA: TGTGCCAGCAGTTTATCAGTATGGGAGACCCAGTACTTC
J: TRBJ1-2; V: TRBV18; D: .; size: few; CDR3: CASSPRREDYGYTF; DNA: TGTGCCAGCTCACCCCGCAGGGAGGACTATGGCTACACCTTC
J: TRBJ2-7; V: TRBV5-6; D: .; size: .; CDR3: CASSFFLGAATYEQYF; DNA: TGTGCCAGCAGCTTTTTCCTAGGGGCGGCCACCTACGAGCAGTACTTC
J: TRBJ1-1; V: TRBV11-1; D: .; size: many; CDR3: CASGLVENTEAFF; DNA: TGTGCCAGCGGCTTGGTGGAGAACACTGAAGCTTTCTTT
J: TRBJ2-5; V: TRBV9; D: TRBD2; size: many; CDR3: CASSVGQGQKLAGPYQETQYF; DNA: TGTGCCAGCAGCGTAGGACAGGGGCAAAAACTAGCGGGACCGTACCAAGAGACCCAGTACTTC
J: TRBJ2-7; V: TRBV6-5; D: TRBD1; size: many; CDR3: CASSYGDRDDEQYF; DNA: TGTGCCAGCAGTTACGGGGACAGGGATGACGAGCAGTACTTC
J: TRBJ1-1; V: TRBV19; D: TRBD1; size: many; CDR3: CASSTDRGPEAFF; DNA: TGTGCCAGTAGTACGGACAGGGGACCTGAAGCTTTCTTT
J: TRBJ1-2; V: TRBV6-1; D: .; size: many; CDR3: CATKQGSVDLGYTF; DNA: TGTGCCACTAAACAGGGATCCGTGGACTTAGGCTACACCTTC
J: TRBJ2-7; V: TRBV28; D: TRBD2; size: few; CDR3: CASSSPGAGASWREQYF; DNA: TGTGCCAGCAGTTCGCCTGGAGCGGGGGCCTCTTGGAGGGAGCAGTACTTC
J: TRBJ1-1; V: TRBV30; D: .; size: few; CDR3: CAWSGWSGTEAFF; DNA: TGTGCCTGGAGTGGATGGTCAGGGACTGAAGCTTTCTTT
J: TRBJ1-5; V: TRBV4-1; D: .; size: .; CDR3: CASSQVQGMGNQPQHF; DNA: TGCGCCAGCAGCCAAGTACAGGGTATGGGCAATCAGCCCCAGCATTTT
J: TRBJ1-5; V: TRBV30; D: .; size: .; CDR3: CAWSPEETGYQPQHF; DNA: TGTGCCTGGAGTCCAGAGGAGACAGGTTATCAGCCCCAGCATTTT
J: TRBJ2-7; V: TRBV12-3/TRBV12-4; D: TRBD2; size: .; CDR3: CASSFRGRLAGKGNYEQYF; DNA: TGTGCCAGCAGTTTCCGAGGGCGACTAGCGGGAAAAGGGAACTACGAGCAGTACTTC
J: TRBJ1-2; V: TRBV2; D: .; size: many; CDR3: CASSEDRNYGYTF; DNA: TGTGCCAGCAGCGAAGACAGGAACTATGGCTACACCTTC
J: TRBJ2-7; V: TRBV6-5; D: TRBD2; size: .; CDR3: CASSYRLAGARNEQYF; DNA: TGTGCCAGCAGTTACCGGCTAGCGGGCGCTCGCAACGAGCAGTACTTC
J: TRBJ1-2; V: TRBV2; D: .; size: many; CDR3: CASQAERGGYTF; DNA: TGTGCCAGCCAGGCGGAGAGGGGAGGCTACACCTTC
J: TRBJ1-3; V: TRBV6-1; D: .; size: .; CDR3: CASRWSGGNTIYF; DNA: TGTGCCAGCAGGTGGTCAGGTGGAAACACCATATATTTT
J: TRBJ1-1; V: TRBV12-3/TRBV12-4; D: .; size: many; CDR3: CASIYSAEAFF; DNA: TGTGCCAGCATTTATTCGGCTGAAGCTTTCTTT
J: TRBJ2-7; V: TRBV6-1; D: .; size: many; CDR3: CASSDSDYEQYF; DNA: TGTGCCAGCAGTGATTCAGACTACGAGCAGTACTTC
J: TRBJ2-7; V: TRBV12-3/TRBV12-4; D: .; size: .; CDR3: CASSPRMGRYEQYF; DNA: TGTGCCAGCAGCCCCCGGATGGGAAGATACGAGCAGTACTTC
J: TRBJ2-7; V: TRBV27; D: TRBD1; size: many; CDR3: CASSLQGPPFYEQYF; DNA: TGTGCCAGCAGCCTACAGGGGCCGCCCTTCTACGAGCAGTACTTC
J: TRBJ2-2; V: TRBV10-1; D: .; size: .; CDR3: CASSEYLDGELFF; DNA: TGCGCCAGCAGTGAGTACCTGGACGGGGAGCTGTTTTTT
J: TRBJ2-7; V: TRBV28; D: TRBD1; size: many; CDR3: CASSVAGTGDFEQYF; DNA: TGTGCCAGCAGTGTAGCCGGGACAGGGGATTTCGAGCAGTACTTC
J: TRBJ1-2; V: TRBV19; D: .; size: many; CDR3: CASSFQANYGYTF; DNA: TGTGCCAGTAGTTTTCAGGCCAACTATGGCTACACCTTC
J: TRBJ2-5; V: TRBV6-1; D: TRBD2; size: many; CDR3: CASSGLAGGPETQYF; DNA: TGTGCCAGCAGTGGACTAGCGGGGGGGCCAGAGACCCAGTACTTC
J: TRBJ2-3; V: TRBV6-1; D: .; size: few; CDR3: CASSPAYIPDTQYF; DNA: TGTGCCAGCAGCCCCGCCTACATACCTGATACGCAGTATTTT
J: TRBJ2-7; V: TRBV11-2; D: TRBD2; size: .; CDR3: CASSLGPLRTSGESYEQYF; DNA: TGTGCCAGCAGCTTAGGCCCCCTAAGGACTAGCGGAGAATCCTACGAGCAGTACTTC
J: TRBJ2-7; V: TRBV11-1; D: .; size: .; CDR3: CASSSSGSDLFYEQYF; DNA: TGTGCCAGCAGCTCCTCGGGTTCGGACCTATTTTACGAGCAGTACTTC
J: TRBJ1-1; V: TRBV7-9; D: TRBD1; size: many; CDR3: CASSSYRGGNTEAFF; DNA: TGTGCCAGCAGCTCATACAGGGGCGGCAACACTGAAGCTTTCTTT
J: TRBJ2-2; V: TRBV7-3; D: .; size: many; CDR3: CASSSGAPTGELFF; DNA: TGTGCCAGCAGCTCAGGGGCACCCACCGGGGAGCTGTTTTTT
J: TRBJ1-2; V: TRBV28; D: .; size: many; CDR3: CASSPRPGVSNYGYTF; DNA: TGTGCCAGCAGCCCAAGGCCCGGGGTCTCTAACTATGGCTACACCTTC
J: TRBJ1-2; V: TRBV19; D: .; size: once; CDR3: CASSPNAGYGYTF; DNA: TGTGCCAGTAGTCCGAACGCTGGGTATGGCTACACCTTC
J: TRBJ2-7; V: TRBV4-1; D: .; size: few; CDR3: CASSQDRILHEQYF; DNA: TGCGCCAGCAGCCAAGATCGAATTTTGCACGAGCAGTACTTC
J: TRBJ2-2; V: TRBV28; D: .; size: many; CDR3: CASNPGHTGELFF; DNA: TGTGCCAGCAATCCCGGGCACACCGGGGAGCTGTTTTTT
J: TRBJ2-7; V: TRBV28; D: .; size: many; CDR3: CASRLPGQPYEQYF; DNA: TGTGCCAGCAGGCTACCGGGACAACCATACGAGCAGTACTTC
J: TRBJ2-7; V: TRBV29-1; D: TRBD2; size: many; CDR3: CSVESASGGGLSYEQYF; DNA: TGCAGCGTTGAGTCGGCTAGCGGGGGGGGCCTCTCCTACGAGCAGTACTTC
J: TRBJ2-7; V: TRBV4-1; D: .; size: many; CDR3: CASSSPGQTYEQYF; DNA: TGTGCCAGCAGCTCCCCGGGGCAGACCTACGAGCAGTACTTC
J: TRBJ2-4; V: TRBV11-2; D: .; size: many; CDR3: CASSPWVGIVQNIQYF; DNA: TGTGCCAGCAGCCCCTGGGTGGGGATAGTCCAAAACATTCAGTACTTC
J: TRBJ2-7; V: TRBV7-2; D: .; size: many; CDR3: CASSLVRGGHTEQYF; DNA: TGTGCCAGCAGCTTAGTCAGGGGCGGCCATACCGAGCAGTACTTC
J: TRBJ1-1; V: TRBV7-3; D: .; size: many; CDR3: CASSRGVAEAFF; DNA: TGTGCCAGCAGCCGTGGTGTGGCTGAAGCTTTCTTT
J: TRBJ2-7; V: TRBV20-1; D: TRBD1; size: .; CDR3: CSARFPGQGVYEQYF; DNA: TGCAGTGCTAGGTTCCCGGGACAGGGAGTCTACGAGCAGTACTTC
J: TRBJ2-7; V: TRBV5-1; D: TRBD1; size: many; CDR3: CASSLSLGTGGYEQYF; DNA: TGCGCCAGCAGCTTGTCCTTAGGGACAGGGGGCTACGAGCAGTACTTC
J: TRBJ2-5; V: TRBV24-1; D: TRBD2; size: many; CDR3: CAASSKGRGLAGETQYF; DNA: TGTGCCGCCAGCTCCAAAGGCAGGGGACTAGCTGGAGAGACCCAGTACTTC
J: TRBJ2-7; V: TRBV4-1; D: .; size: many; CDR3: CASSQDHRLLYEQYF; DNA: TGCGCCAGCAGCCAAGATCACAGACTTCTATACGAGCAGTACTTC
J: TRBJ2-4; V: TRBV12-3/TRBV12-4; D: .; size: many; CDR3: CASSLQTPKNIQYF; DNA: TGTGCCAGCAGCCTTCAAACCCCCAAAAACATTCAGTACTTC
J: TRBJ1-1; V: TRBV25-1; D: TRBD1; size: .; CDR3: CASSDPQGGDTEAFF; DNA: TGTGCCAGCAGTGACCCACAGGGGGGGGACACTGAAGCTTTCTTT
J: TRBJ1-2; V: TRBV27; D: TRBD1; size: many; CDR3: CASKWDRGDYGYTF; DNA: TGTGCCAGCAAATGGGACAGGGGAGACTATGGCTACACCTTC
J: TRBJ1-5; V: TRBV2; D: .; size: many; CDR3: CASTPVARGPQHF; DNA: TGTGCCAGCACTCCCGTGGCCCGGGGGCCCCAGCATTTT
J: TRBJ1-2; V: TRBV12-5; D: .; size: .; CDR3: CASGPLDSSFHGYIF; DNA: TGTGCTAGTGGACCCCTGGACAGTTCCTTCCACGGCTACATCTTC
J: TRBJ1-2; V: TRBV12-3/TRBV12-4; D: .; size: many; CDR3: CASSLFQGGGYTF; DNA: TGTGCCAGCAGTTTGTTTCAGGGAGGTGGCTACACCTTC
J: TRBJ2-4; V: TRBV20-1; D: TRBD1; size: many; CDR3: CSASRDRGRNIQYF; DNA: TGCAGTGCAAGCCGGGACAGGGGAAGGAACATTCAGTACTTC
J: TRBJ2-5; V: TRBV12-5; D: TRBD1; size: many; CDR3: CASGEGTGGSETQYF; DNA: TGTGCTAGTGGTGAAGGGACAGGGGGGTCGGAGACCCAGTACTTC
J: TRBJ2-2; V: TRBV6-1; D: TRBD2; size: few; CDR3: CASTLGTSVPGELFF; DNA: TGTGCCAGCACCCTCGGGACTAGCGTACCCGGGGAGCTGTTTTTT
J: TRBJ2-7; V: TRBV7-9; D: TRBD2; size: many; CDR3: CASSLGAGANYEQYF; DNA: TGTGCCAGCAGCTTAGGAGCGGGGGCAAACTACGAGCAGTACTTC
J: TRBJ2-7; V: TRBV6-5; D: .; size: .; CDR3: CASSYSRAKSYEQYF; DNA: TGTGCCAGCAGTTACTCGAGGGCAAAGTCCTACGAGCAGTACTTC
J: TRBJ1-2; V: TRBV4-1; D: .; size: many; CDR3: CASSLGQGGAYGYTF; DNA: TGCGCCAGCAGCCTCGGACAAGGTGGGGCCTATGGCTACACCTTC
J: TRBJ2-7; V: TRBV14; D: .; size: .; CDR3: CASSIQGVGEQYF; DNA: TGTGCCAGCAGCATTCAGGGCGTCGGCGAGCAGTACTTC